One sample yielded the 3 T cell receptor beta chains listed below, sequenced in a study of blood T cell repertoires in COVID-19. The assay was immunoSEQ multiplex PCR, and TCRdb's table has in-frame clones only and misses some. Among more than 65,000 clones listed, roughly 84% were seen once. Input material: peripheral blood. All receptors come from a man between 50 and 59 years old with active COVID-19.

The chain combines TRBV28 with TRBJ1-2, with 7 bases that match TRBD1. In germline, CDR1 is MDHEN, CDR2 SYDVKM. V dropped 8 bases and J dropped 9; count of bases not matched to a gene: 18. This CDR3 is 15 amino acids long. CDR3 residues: CASLTTGHSQMSYTF. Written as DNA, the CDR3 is TGTGCCAGCCTTACGACAGGGCACTCCCAGATGAGCTACACCTTC.

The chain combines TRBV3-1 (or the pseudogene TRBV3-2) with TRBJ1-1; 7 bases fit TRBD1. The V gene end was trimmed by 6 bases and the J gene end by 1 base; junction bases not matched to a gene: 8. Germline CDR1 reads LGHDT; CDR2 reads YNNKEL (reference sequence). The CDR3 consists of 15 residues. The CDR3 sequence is CASSQPRTGNTEAFF. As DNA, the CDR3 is TGTGCCAGCAGTCAACCCCGGACAGGGAACACTGAAGCTTTCTTT.

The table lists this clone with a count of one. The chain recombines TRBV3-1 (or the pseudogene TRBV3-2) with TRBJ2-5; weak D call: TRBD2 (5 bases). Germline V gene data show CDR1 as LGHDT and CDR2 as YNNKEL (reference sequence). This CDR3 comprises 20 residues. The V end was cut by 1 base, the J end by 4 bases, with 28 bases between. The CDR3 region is CASSQVNAWEGGFSGETQYF. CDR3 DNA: TGTGCCAGCAGCCAAGTCAATGCCTGGGAAGGAGGTTTTTCCGGAGAGACCCAGTACTTC.